Listed below are T cell receptor beta chains from one sample, sequenced in a study of blood T cell repertoires in COVID-19. Profiling relied on immunoSEQ multiplex PCR, and the TCRdb table lists in-frame clones only, not all of them. The sample shows hundreds of thousands of clones, 70% to 90% of them seen only once. The sequenced sample consisted of PBMCs or T cells enriched from blood (not recorded which). Source of these receptors: a man aged 40-49 years who had recovered from COVID-19. Both conserved end residues are trimmed from each CDR3. A D gene is named only where the DNA matches it firmly. The size entry is marked missing in some rows and otherwise reads once, few, many or a size class.

cdr3_length,v_call,clone_size,d_call,cdr3_aa
14,TRBV5-4,NA,TRBD2,ASSLAPAGGQETQY
11,TRBV9,NA,TRBD2,ASSVATGGEQY
10,TRBV30,NA,TRBD1,AWLTGTYGYT
15,TRBV5-1,NA,TRBD2,ASSLSGLAATYNEQF
12,TRBV27,NA,NA,ASSFGQGNQPQH
9,TRBV6-5,NA,NA,ASSWGREAF
11,TRBV5-1,NA,NA,ASSASGPDTQY
13,TRBV9,NA,NA,ASSASSGIRQPQH
9,TRBV6-5,NA,NA,ASSRESEAF
13,TRBV2,NA,NA,ASREAQTHPDTQY
17,TRBV3-1/TRBV3-2,few,TRBD2,ASSQYSSGGSTSTDTQY
10,TRBV2,NA,TRBD2,AIRTRGYEQY
13,TRBV19,NA,NA,ASIQDSLHTGELF
14,TRBV4-1,NA,NA,ASSQLAQGLEQPQH
12,TRBV7-2,NA,TRBD2,ASSPQSGGETQY
12,TRBV3-1/TRBV3-2,few,NA,ASSQAGSGDGYT
11,TRBV30,NA,NA,AWSVQVNTEAF
13,TRBV12-5,few,NA,ASGTGRTLNTEAF
12,TRBV9,NA,TRBD1,ASQIATGGTEAF
13,TRBV2,NA,TRBD1,ASSRTGGARDEQY
12,TRBV7-9,NA,TRBD2,ASSLVISGGTQY
13,TRBV3-1/TRBV3-2,NA,NA,ASRGEWTNTGELF
14,TRBV5-1,NA,NA,ASSLGTRGLGTEAF
14,TRBV27,NA,NA,ASRRFRDSPAYEQY
12,TRBV19,few,NA,ASSIPMRADTQY
13,TRBV4-2,NA,TRBD1,ASSQWDRGDSPLH
12,TRBV11-2,NA,NA,ASSFGAGIQPQH
12,TRBV3-1/TRBV3-2,once,TRBD1,ASSETGDNSPLH
16,TRBV10-3,NA,TRBD1,AIRTVMGQGTMNTEAF